This TCR beta chain was obtained from a study of cytomegalovirus exposure and HLA in healthy donors listed by TCRdb under 2017. With regard to the full study: An earlier analysis of about 560 of the donors reported 276 Gb of sequence data and approximately 120 million unique TCR beta sequences obtained from about 180 million T cells. Roughly 310 gigabases of sequencing data and tens of millions of unique TCR sequences were included in an early release covering around 600 HLA-typed donors. Of the roughly 400 genotyped donors, approximately 83% fell in the genetic ancestry cluster associated with self-reported Caucasian donors. The aim of the study was to test whether cataloging public T cell receptors could identify signatures of past pathogen exposure. Using immunosequencing, the study profiled T cell repertoires from roughly 650 subjects and related those repertoires to cytomegalovirus serostatus. A separate validation cohort of approximately 120 different subjects was used in addition to the approximately 700-subject first cohort. High-throughput TCR immunosequencing, statistical association of individual TCRs with disease status, and machine learning were combined to predict cytomegalovirus infection status. To study patterns of TCR occurrence, a later analysis re-analyzed previously published TCR beta repertoires from 666 donors and added high-resolution HLA genotyping. In the later analysis, no new phenotypic data were used to find candidate immune exposures; instead, reliance was placed on TCR beta sequences and their occurrence across donors. An earlier analysis of fewer than 700 of the donors applied high-throughput TCR beta sequencing to assess whether each TCR beta V gene segment acted as functional or pseudogenic. Alongside the repertoire data, information on donor age, sex, ethnicity and CMV serostatus was compiled. A later genetic analysis used genome-wide SNP genotypes for about 60% of the roughly 700 donors, treating that subset as a discovery cohort. Every repertoire in the discovery cohort had been generated on one and the same sequencing platform. HLA typing covered class I and class II loci at four-digit resolution. Typing coverage differed by locus: A, B, C, DRB1 and DQB1 were typed in roughly 620-640 donors, DQA1 in 522, DPA1 in 606, and DPB1 in 450 to 490. Four or five DR-DQ haplotypes were handled as single units for association and clustering because linkage in the cohort was strong. Across under 500 genotyped donors of the cohort, an average of approximately 220,000 unique TCR beta nucleotide sequences per donor were sequenced, and about a sixth of those sequences were non-productive. Results the study describes overall, beyond this receptor: In a later analysis, some 18,000 TCR beta sequences were associated with specific HLA alleles at a false discovery rate of 0.05. In a later analysis, the rate of TCR association differed among HLA loci, with DRB1 alleles having the most associated TCRs and HLA-C alleles having the fewest. In this cohort, only TCR beta chains were sequenced, and detectable features were limited by the absence of alpha or paired-chain data. A later analysis found that most CMV-associated TCR beta chains appeared HLA-restricted, with HLA associations seemingly driven largely by CMV exposure. For the cohort, immune exposure information was limited to CMV serostatus. Because counts were too low, some 16 rarely observed V segments, including chromosome 9 orphons, were excluded from the earlier analysis of several hundred of the donors. The authors suggested that the approach could potentially be generalized to other disease states and immunological phenotypes. Broadly in line with IMGT annotations, most TCR beta V segments showed up in productive rearrangements about 87% or about 30% of the time in an earlier analysis of approximately 640 of the donors. A few of the identified cytomegalovirus-associated TCR beta chains were confirmed in vitro to be specific for cytomegalovirus antigens. Because HLA typing was missing for some donors at each locus, association tests included only the typed subset. Some IMGT-functional V segments, including TRBV6-2 and TRBV6-3, could not be told apart with the 87-base-pair reads, so those segments were excluded. Correlated functional status among segregating V segments might reflect linkage disequilibrium, but an unknown experimental factor could not be ruled out. A cluster of highly shared sequence variants was judged likely to represent a technical artifact of the sequencing pipeline. The classifier was reported to diagnose cytomegalovirus status with high specificity and sensitivity in both the original cohort and the validation cohort. The presence/absence analyses assumed that sequencing depth was roughly uniform across donors, and that assumption may not be true. Strong co-occurrence of HLA alleles, especially DR and DQ, made assigning TCR associations to individual alleles difficult. Across donors, most TCR sequences were observed very rarely, whereas some public TCRs were present in many individuals. A later analysis reported that several top co-occurrence clusters appeared linked to parvovirus B19, influenza, CMV and Epstein-Barr virus. A later genetic analysis associated a missense DCLRE1C variant with V-gene and J-gene trimming of TCR beta chains, and an independent cohort replicated the association. According to a later genetic analysis, donors in an Asian-associated ancestry cluster had fewer N-insertions in productive TCRs than the approximately 690-donor mean. The study listed 150 to 200 TCR beta chains as associated with cytomegalovirus. A further reported finding was that TCR beta sequences accurately predicted the HLA-A and HLA-B alleles for most subjects in the first cohort. In a later analysis, HLA-associated TCR beta chains showed more clonal expansion and lower generation probabilities than non-associated chains that were equally common.

CDR1 and CDR2, looked up from the germline V gene, are LGHNA and YSLEER. At the junction V is shortened by 1 base and J by 1 base, with 18 bases in between. From its cysteine to its phenylalanine, the CDR3 spans 18 amino acids. CDR3 DNA is the only sequence kept; it has 54 bases, read in frame from the first base. Comments on this clone: The antigen this receptor binds is unknown. Base qualities are not provided; no much larger clone lies one nucleotide away.

The library came from the immunoSEQ multiplex PCR assay. For the multiplex PCR, a mixture combining 60 forward primers for TCR Vbeta segments and 13 reverse primers for TCR Jbeta segments was used. The CDR3 region of rearranged TCR beta genes was amplified from genomic DNA with a multiplex PCR assay. Amplified TCR beta libraries were sequenced as 87-base-pair reads on the Illumina HiSeq System. In the authors' own workflow: In a later analysis, roughly 80 million unique TCR beta chains were counted across the approximately 640 repertoires, and around 10 million of these chains were shared by at least two donors. Raw reads were error-corrected and collapsed into unique sequences by a nearest-neighbor algorithm in which closely related sequences were merged to remove PCR and sequencing errors. Alignment of CDR3 sequences to IMGT reference sequences was used to assign V, D and J gene segments. For a sequence to be retained, at least a six-nucleotide match to both a V gene segment and a J gene segment was required. A rearrangement was called productive if the CDR3 had no stop codons and remained in frame with V and J, and every other rearrangement was called non-productive. CDR3 was defined by IMGT convention, running from the second conserved V-encoded cysteine to the conserved J-encoded phenylalanine. The earlier analysis of more than 450 of the donors excluded sequences that lacked an unambiguous match to a single V gene segment. An earlier analysis of 450 to 650 of the donors called V segments functional above 56.7% productive rearrangements and segregating when the between-donor standard deviation exceeded 5%. A statistical classification framework was built to diagnose cytomegalovirus status from the catalog of TCR beta chain sequences. In a later analysis, V and J genes were assigned by comparing TCR nucleotide sequences against IMGT/GENE-DB human TR gene sequences. A later analysis assigned CDR3 sequences and most-parsimonious VDJ recombination scenarios with the TCRdist pipeline. In a later analysis, each TCR beta chain was defined by its CDR3 amino acid sequence together with its V-gene family, and reads lacking a unique V-gene family were excluded. As a way to deal with suspected cross-contamination and a sequencing artifact, a later analysis dropped 640 or so nucleotide sequences that were highly shared and had low generation probability. In a later analysis, a clonal expansion index was calculated for each public chain from normalized within-repertoire ranks of inferred template counts. In a later analysis, generation probabilities were computed using a VDJ recombination model fitted to out-of-frame rearrangements, and the results were checked against IGoR. In a later analysis, TCR-TCR, TCR-HLA and TCR-CMV co-occurrence was scored with hypergeometric tests, and a repertoire-size bias correction was applied to TCR pairs. False discovery rates were estimated in a later analysis by permuting HLA or CMV assignments 20 times. In a later analysis, co-occurring TCRs were grouped using DBSCAN, with TCRdist sequence similarity added in when clustering inside HLA-allele-positive subsets. Co-occurrence clustering excluded repertoires with fewer than 30,000 or more than 120,000 public chains, plus five with anomalous nucleotide sharing. The source is immuneACCESS, and TCRdb retained only in-frame sequences with V and J called. Part of the clones is not carried over; for the studies checked, unresolved V genes explain less than half of this, and the remainder is unexplained. Clone size and the V and J calls come from that table; the DNA yielded D and trimming. Recorded for this sample are some 140,000 clones; roughly 80% of them occurred a single time. Clones ranked in the top ten supply approximately 0.9% of the sample.

The cohort consisted of 670 or so healthy bone marrow donors. At the time of sampling, all cohort members were nominally healthy, though unrecorded immune exposures were likely present. The donor was CMV seronegative and belonged to the group of 380 or so seronegative cohort members. Every donor gave a peripheral blood sample, and the peripheral blood mononuclear cells from that sample were used for TCR beta sequencing. Genomic DNA was extracted from the blood cell samples with the Qiagen DNeasy Blood Extraction Kit. The chain uses TRBV4-3 and TRBJ2-3; D gene: possibly TRBD2, on 7 matching bases. The material sequenced was PBMCs. The sequence came from a man between 18 and 35 years old in good health and CMV-seronegative. The CDR3 reads CASSQVGSAGARTDTQYF. The bases read TGCGCCAGCAGCCAAGTGGGGTCGGCGGGGGCCCGCACAGATACGCAGTATTTT.